The 27 T cell receptor beta chains in this list originate from one sample, sequenced in a study of blood T cell repertoires in COVID-19 (dated by TCRdb to the early 2020s). Library creation used the immunoSEQ multiplex PCR assay. The clones in this table, taken by TCRdb from immuneACCESS, are in-frame only. Not every clone is retained; where verified, under half of the shortfall comes from an unresolved V gene, and the cause of the rest is unknown. This sample lists about 150,000 clones; roughly nine tenths were detected once. The ten most abundant clones make up about 0.55% of the sample. The sample comprised peripheral blood. The receptors originated from a man in his fifties or sixties with acute or convalescent COVID-19.

This clone was counted once. V and J are TRBV11-3 and TRBJ2-3; D is undetermined. CDR3 length equals 16 residues. CDR1 and CDR2 from the germline V gene are SGHNT and YENEEA. The V end was cut by 0 bases, the J end by 1 base, with 11 bases between. The CDR3 sequence: CASSLDNFKRTDTQYF. In nucleotides, the CDR3 is TGTGCCAGCAGCTTAGATAACTTCAAGCGCACAGATACGCAGTATTTT.

The V call is TRBV29-1, the J call TRBJ2-1; 7 nucleotides agree with TRBD2. CDR3 length equals 15 residues. V was pared by 3 bases and J by 8 bases, with 13 bases of the junction left unmatched. The germline gives CDR1 SQVTM, CDR2 ANQGSEA. The CDR3 region is CSVEIGTTSLDEQFF. CDR3 DNA: TGCAGCGTTGAGATCGGGACTACCTCTCTTGATGAGCAGTTCTTC.

The genes are TRBV3-1 (or the pseudogene TRBV3-2) and TRBJ1-2; TRBD1 agrees at 10 bases. CDR1 and CDR2 from the germline V gene are LGHDT and YNNKEL (reference sequence). CDR3 length: 16 residues. The ends lost 4 bases at V and 8 bases at J; junction bases unmatched: 13. CDR3 protein: CASSLGTGVPGEGYTF. The CDR3 coding sequence is TGTGCCAGCAGCCTCGGGACAGGGGTGCCGGGGGAGGGCTACACCTTC.

The chain uses TRBV14 and TRBJ2-1; D possibly corresponds to TRBD1 (6 bases). Per the germline V gene, CDR1 is SGHDN and CDR2 is FVKESK. This CDR3 spans 16 amino acids. V shed 1 base and J shed 5 bases, with 15 bases lying between them. The CDR3 loop is CASSQVGGLRDNEQFF. In DNA, the CDR3 is TGTGCCAGCAGCCAAGTAGGGGGATTGAGAGACAATGAGCAGTTCTTC.

The chain uses TRBV28 and TRBJ1-4; 10 bases map to TRBD1. Germline V CDR1 and CDR2: MDHEN, SYDVKM. V lost 5 bases to trimming and J lost 7 bases; unmatched junction nucleotides: 4. The CDR3 totals 14 residues. Here the CDR3 reads CASSLRTGGEKLFF. CDR3 DNA: TGTGCCAGCAGTCTACGGACAGGGGGTGAAAAACTGTTTTTT.

The gene calls are TRBV5-1 and TRBJ1-3; 7 nucleotides line up with TRBD1. The germline V gene has CDR1 SGHRS and CDR2 YFSETQ. V gave up 4 bases and J gave up 4 bases; unmatched junction bases: 8. The CDR3 covers 15 residues. CDR3 loop: CASSPGQILGNTIYF. The CDR3 nucleotides are TGCGCCAGCAGCCCGGGACAGATTTTGGGAAACACCATATATTTT.

The sample holds one count of this clone. The rearrangement links TRBV30 to TRBJ2-7, with TRBD2 as a possible D gene (7 bases). The V gene's germline CDR1 is GTSNPN and CDR2 SVGIG (reference sequence). The CDR3 covers 13 residues. With 1 base removed from V and 4 bases from J, the gap between germline ends came to 11 bases. As DNA, the CDR3 is TGTGCCTGGAGTGGCGGGGGCTCATACGAGCAGTACGTC. This translates into CAWSGGGSYEQYV.

This clone showed up just once. The gene calls are TRBV11-2 and TRBJ1-6; perhaps TRBD1 as D (5 bases). The germline V gene has CDR1 SGHAT and CDR2 FQNNGV. Trimming cost V 2 bases and J 4 bases, with 9 bases left between them. This CDR3 spans 15 amino acids. The CDR3 DNA sequence: TGTGCCAGCAGCTTAAGCGGGGCTTATAATTCACCCCTCCACTTT. Protein product: CASSLSGAYNSPLHF.

The chain uses TRBV19 and TRBJ2-5; 8 positions agree with TRBD1. The germline V gene encodes CDR1 LNHDA and CDR2 SQIVND (reference sequence). The CDR3 is made up of 15 amino acids. The V gene end was trimmed by 8 bases and the J gene end by 1 base; junction bases not matched to a gene: 9. Written as DNA, the CDR3 is TGTGCCAGTTGTCCGGGACAGGCCAGCCAAGAGACCCAGTACTTC. Its translation: CASCPGQASQETQYF. Full variable domain (outside the CDR3, taken from reference TRBV19 and TRBJ2-5): DGGITQSPKYLFRKEGQNVTLSCEQNLNHDAMYWYRQDPGQGLRLIYYSQIVNDFQKGDIAEGYSVSREKKESFPLTVTSAQKNPTAFYLCASCPGQASQETQYFGPGTRLLVL.

The chain uses TRBV10-3 and TRBJ2-3, with 12 bases matching TRBD2. From germline, CDR1 is ENHRY and CDR2 SYGVKD. Losses at the gene ends were 4 bases for V and 4 bases for J; bases not matched to a gene: 6. The CDR3 is 16 residues long. In DNA form, the CDR3 reads TGTGCCATCAGTGGCCAGCTAGCGGGGGGGGCAGATACGCAGTATTTT. The encoded protein is CAISGQLAGGADTQYF.

The J gene is TRBJ1-2, the V gene TRBV6-1, with D unresolved. Trimming stripped 2 bases from V and 4 bases from J, with 8 bases between. The germline V gene has CDR1 MNHNS and CDR2 SASEGT. The CDR3 sequence is 13 residues long. CDR3 nucleotides: TGTGCCAGCAGTGAAATGGCAGTCTATGGCTACACCTTC. Translating gives CASSEMAVYGYTF.

The rearrangement links TRBV19 to TRBJ1-2, with D unclear. Germline V gives CDR1 LNHDA, CDR2 SQIVND (reference sequence). The V end lost 9 bases, the J end lost 3 bases, and 14 bases lay between the germline ends. This CDR3 is built from 13 residues. The CDR3, as DNA: TGTGCCAGCGGGAGGGCGGATTACTATGGCTACACCTTC. It translates to CASGRADYYGYTF.

J is TRBJ1-3 and V is TRBV4-3, with D perhaps matching TRBD1 (6 bases). CDR3 length: 17 residues. V lost 1 base and J 2 bases, leaving 15 bases between the germline ends. Germline V CDR1 and CDR2: LGHNA, YSLEER. As DNA, the CDR3 is TGCGCCAGCAGCCAAGCTTACTTACAGGGTCCTGGAAACACCATATATTTT. Protein product: CASSQAYLQGPGNTIYF.

The V call is TRBV27, the J call TRBJ1-6; maybe TRBD1 (6 bases). CDR3 length equals 19 residues. CDR1 MNHEY and CDR2 SMNVEV come from the germline V gene (reference sequence). Trimming left V 5 bases short and J 6 bases short, with 26 bases between. The CDR3 reads CASSREFDRSPNINSPLHF. In DNA, the CDR3 is TGTGCCAGCAGTCGAGAGTTCGACAGGAGCCCAAATATTAATTCACCCCTCCACTTT.

CDR3 sequence reads: CASRLDGGRNTDTQYF. CDR3 sequence (DNA): TGTGCCAGCAGACTAGACGGGGGTAGGAACACAGATACGCAGTATTTT. V and J are TRBV7-9 and TRBJ2-3; tentative D call: TRBD2 (6 bases). The germline V gene encodes CDR1 SEHNR and CDR2 FQNEAQ (reference sequence). Between the trimmed V and J ends, which lost 6 bases and 2 bases, there was a span of 18 bases. This CDR3 has 16 residues.

V and J are TRBV24-1 and TRBJ1-5; D remains unclear. From germline, CDR1 is KGHDR and CDR2 SFDVKD. V dropped 11 bases and J dropped 2 bases, with 9 bases sitting between them. CDR3 size: 12 residues. The CDR3 DNA is TGTGCCATAGCAAGCGGCAATCAGCCCCAGCATTTT. It encodes CAIASGNQPQHF.

This chain connects TRBV5-6 to TRBJ2-2; 7 bases are shared with TRBD1. The CDR3 is 15 amino acids. The germline V gene encodes CDR1 SGHDT and CDR2 YYEEEE. V gave up 4 bases and J gave up 6 bases; unmatched junction bases: 9. In DNA, the CDR3 is TGTGCCAGCAGCCTTAGACAGGGTCTACCCGGGGAGCTGTTTTTT. Its protein is CASSLRQGLPGELFF.

The chain recombines TRBV29-1 with TRBJ2-5; D possibly corresponds to TRBD1 (6 bases). This CDR3 has 12 amino acids. Germline V gives CDR1 SQVTM, CDR2 ANQGSEA. V was trimmed by 4 bases and J by 9 bases, leaving 15 bases between them. The CDR3 DNA sequence: TGCAGCGTTGGCGGCAGGGGTGGGGCCCAGTACTTC. It codes for CSVGGRGGAQYF.

CDR3 bases: TGTGCCAGCAGTGAGATGGGGGGGCGATTAGCCCACAATGAGCAGTTCTTC. It translates to CASSEMGGRLAHNEQFF. The chain combines TRBV2 with TRBJ2-1; tentative D call: TRBD2 (7 bases). Germline CDR1 SNHLY, CDR2 FYNNEI. V gave up 3 bases and J gave up 5 bases, with 20 bases separating them. The CDR3 runs 17 residues.

The V and J genes are TRBV7-8 and TRBJ1-2; 7 bases align to TRBD1. Germline V lookup: CDR1 SGHVS, CDR2 FQNEAQ. The CDR3 extends over 13 amino acids. V shed 8 bases, J shed 2 bases, and the junction held 5 bases outside the gene matches. The CDR3 nucleotides are TGTGCCAGCGGCACACAGGGGAACTATGGCTACACCTTC. Amino acid sequence: CASGTQGNYGYTF. Full variable domain (remainder filled in from reference TRBV7-8 and TRBJ1-2): GAGVSQSPRYKVAKRGQDVALRCDPISGHVSLFWYQQALGQGPEFLTYFQNEAQLDKSGLPSDRFFAERPEGSVSTLKIQRTQQEDSAVYLCASGTQGNYGYTFGSGTRLTVV.

The chain has TRBV19 and TRBJ2-1, with unresolved D. The V end lost 7 bases, the J end lost 0 bases, and 7 bases lay between the germline ends. CDR3 size: 13 residues. Germline V gives CDR1 LNHDA, CDR2 SQIVND (reference sequence). CDR3 in amino acids: CASMESSYNEQFF. For the CDR3, the DNA is TGTGCCAGTATGGAGAGCTCCTACAATGAGCAGTTCTTC.

The rearrangement links TRBV7-9 to TRBJ2-1; 7 positions agree with TRBD2. Germline CDR1 and CDR2: SEHNR and FQNEAQ (reference sequence). The length of the CDR3 is 12 residues. After removal of 5 bases from V and 8 bases from J, the junction contained 3 bases not matched to a gene. CDR3 in amino acids: CASSQRDDEQFF. DNA for the CDR3: TGTGCCAGCAGCCAGCGGGACGATGAGCAGTTCTTC.

The CDR3 spells CASIGGTGNEKLFF. CDR3 sequence (DNA): TGTGCCAGCATTGGTGGGACAGGGAATGAAAAACTGTTTTTT. The rearrangement links TRBV28 to TRBJ1-4; 9 bases line up with TRBD1. The V gene end was trimmed by 7 bases and the J gene end by 5 bases; junction bases not matched to a gene: 5. The CDR3 has 14 amino acids. CDR1 is MDHEN and CDR2 is SYDVKM in the germline V gene.

The genes are TRBV28 and TRBJ2-3; TRBD2 matches 9 bases. The germline gives CDR1 MDHEN, CDR2 SYDVKM. This CDR3 has 16 residues. With 6 bases clipped from V and 6 bases from J, the junction kept 13 bases outside the gene matches. CDR3 sequence: CASSQPGAGGTDTQYF. CDR3 in DNA: TGTGCCAGCAGCCAACCAGGGGCGGGGGGGACGGATACGCAGTATTTT.

V usage is TRBV2 and J usage is TRBJ2-2, with TRBD2 identical over 7 bases. V gave up 4 bases and J gave up 1 base; unmatched junction bases: 9. Germline loops: CDR1 SNHLY, CDR2 FYNNEI. The CDR3 extends over 17 amino acids. The CDR3 loop is CASSVEGGRGNTGELFF. DNA of the CDR3: TGTGCCAGCAGTGTAGAAGGCGGGAGAGGGAACACCGGGGAGCTGTTTTTT.

The chain employs TRBV24-1 and TRBJ2-7; the D gene is possibly TRBD2 (5 bases). Germline loops: CDR1 KGHDR, CDR2 SFDVKD. The CDR3 contains 11 residues. V was clipped by 9 bases and J by 1 base, with 6 bases between them. Written as DNA, the CDR3 is TGTGCCACCCGAGGGTCCTACGAGCAGTACTTC. Residues: CATRGSYEQYF.

V and J are TRBV3-1 (or the pseudogene TRBV3-2) and TRBJ1-6; TRBD1 is a possible D gene (5 bases). The V and J ends lost 2 bases and 9 bases respectively, with 11 bases between them. The CDR3 has 14 residues. CDR1 and CDR2 from the germline V gene are LGHDT and YNNKEL (reference sequence). The CDR3, as DNA: TGTGCCAGCAGCCAAATCCGCGGGGGTTCACCCCTCCACTTT. Protein product: CASSQIRGGSPLHF.